This T cell receptor beta chain was identified during a study of regulatory T cells in long-lasting Graves disease. Arm-PCR with iRepertoire HTBI primers amplified the CDR3 regions for these TCR beta libraries. TCRdb fed the multiplex PCR reads into MiXCR, producing one record per CDR3 protein. The top ten hold 12% to 15% of the sample, which has around 250,000 distinct CDR3 sequences, under 20% seen once. Documented time point: newly diagnosed GD, antithyroid drugs for less than 3 months. Following extraction of RNA from PBMCs, that RNA was used to make the TCR library. Germline values: CDR1 MNHNS, CDR2 SASEGT. J was trimmed by 10 bases and V by 6 bases; bases with no gene match: 22. The CDR3 runs to 18 residues. At least ten counts were recorded for this clonotype. This same sample was also part of a study on T cells in Graves' hyperthyroidism and ophthalmopathy. As that report states: TCR CDR3 regions were first amplified by RT-PCR with HTBI primers.

The clonotype was recovered from a woman aged 25 to 39 with Graves disease. The chain carries TRBV6-1 and TRBJ2-5, with TRBD2 matching 11 bases. This specimen consisted of peripheral blood mononuclear cells (PBMCs), obtained at new diagnosis, from a patient treated with antithyroid drugs. The CDR3 loop reads CASSYTSPGLAGSRDQYF. In nucleotides, the CDR3 is TGTGCCAGCAGCTACACATCCCCCGGACTAGCGGGTTCAAGAGACCAGTACTTC.